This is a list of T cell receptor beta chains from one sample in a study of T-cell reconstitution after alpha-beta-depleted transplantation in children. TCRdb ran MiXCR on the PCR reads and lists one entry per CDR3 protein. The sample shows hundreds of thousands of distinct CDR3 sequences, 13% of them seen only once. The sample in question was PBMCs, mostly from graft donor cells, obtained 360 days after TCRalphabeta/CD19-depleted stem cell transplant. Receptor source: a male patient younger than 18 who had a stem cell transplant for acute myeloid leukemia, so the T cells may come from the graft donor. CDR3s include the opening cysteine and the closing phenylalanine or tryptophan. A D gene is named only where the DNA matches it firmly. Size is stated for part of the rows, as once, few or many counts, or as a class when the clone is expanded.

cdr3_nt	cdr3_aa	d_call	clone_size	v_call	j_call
TGTGCCAGCAGCCAAGGAAGATTCGGCAGGGAATCCTACAATGAGCAGTTCTTC	CASSQGRFGRESYNEQFF	-	-	TRBV14	TRBJ2-1
TGTGCCAGCAGCTTTGGGGGACTAGCAGTCCCCTCTACCCAAGCAGCTGGATACGAGCAGTACTTC	CASSFGGLAVPSTQAAGYEQYF	TRBD2	few	TRBV7-2	TRBJ2-7
TGCAGTGCCGGGAGGACCGGAGGCGAGCAGTACTTC	CSAGRTGGEQYF	TRBD2	few	TRBV20-1	TRBJ2-7
TGTGCCAGCAGTCTACGAGGAGGCGTAGCGGTTTCCTACAATGAGCAGTTCTTC	CASSLRGGVAVSYNEQFF	-	-	TRBV28	TRBJ2-1
TGCGCCAGCAGCCAACCGATCGGAGATACGCAGTATTTT	CASSQPIGDTQYF	-	-	TRBV4-3	TRBJ2-3
TGTGCCAGCAGCCCATACAGAAATGAAAAACTGTTTTTT	CASSPYRNEKLFF	-	-	TRBV5-6	TRBJ1-4
TGTGCCAGCAGGGTGACTAGCGGGAGGCCGGAATCACAAGAGACCCAGTACTTC	CASRVTSGRPESQETQYF	TRBD2	-	TRBV11-2	TRBJ2-5
TGTGCCAGCTTGACTAGCGGCATCGACAATGAGCAGTTCTTC	CASLTSGIDNEQFF	TRBD2	few	TRBV7-9	TRBJ2-1
TGTGCCAGCAGCTTAGGGAGTGCGACCTACAATGAGCAGTTCTTC	CASSLGSATYNEQFF	-	-	TRBV7-3	TRBJ2-1
TGTGCCAGCAGTTACTTCGGACAGGGGAACTATGGCTACACCTTC	CASSYFGQGNYGYTF	TRBD1	-	TRBV6-2/TRBV6-3	TRBJ1-2
TGTGCCAGCAGCTTACGGCAGGGATTGGAGACCCAGTACTTC	CASSLRQGLETQYF	-	few	TRBV7-6	TRBJ2-5
TGTTCTATGGGGGGGTCGGCAGATACGCAGTATTTT	CSMGGSADTQYF	TRBD2	-	TRBV29-1	TRBJ2-3
TGTGCCTGTACCTCTGGGGCCAACGTCCTGACTTTC	CACTSGANVLTF	-	many	TRBV30	TRBJ2-6
TGTGCCAGCAGCCTCCAGGGGGCCAACGTCCTGACTTTC	CASSLQGANVLTF	-	few	TRBV7-9	TRBJ2-6
TGTGCCAGCAGCCAACACTTTGGGGGCAACTATGGCTACACCTTC	CASSQHFGGNYGYTF	-	-	TRBV14	TRBJ1-2
TGTGCCAGCAGTACCGGGACTGCAACCAATGAGCAGTTCTTC	CASSTGTATNEQFF	-	-	TRBV28	TRBJ2-1
TGCAGTTCCACCCCAGCGGGAGGGATTGACACAGATACGCAGTATTTT	CSSTPAGGIDTDTQYF	TRBD2	many	TRBV20-1	TRBJ2-3
TGCAGTGCTAGAGCTACCTACGAGCAGTACTTC	CSARATYEQYF	-	many	TRBV20-1	TRBJ2-7
TGTGCCAGCAGCGAATCACTGGGCGGCGGCTATGGCTACACCTTC	CASSESLGGGYGYTF	-	few	TRBV9	TRBJ1-2
TGTGCCAGCAGCGTAGGAGGAGAGACCTACGAGCAGTACTTC	CASSVGGETYEQYF	-	many	TRBV9	TRBJ2-7
TGTGCCACCAGTGGGGTGACAGCGAACACCGGGGAGCTGTTTTTT	CATSGVTANTGELFF	-	few	TRBV24-1	TRBJ2-2
TGTGCCAGCAGCCAAGATAGTCCCTGGACTAACTCACCCCTCCACTTT	CASSQDSPWTNSPLHF	-	-	TRBV14	TRBJ1-6
TGTGCCTGGAGCCTTGGGGGATTGGTCAATGAGCAGTTCTTC	CAWSLGGLVNEQFF	-	few	TRBV30	TRBJ2-1
TGCAGTGCTAGACGGGGGACAGGAGGAATCTACGAGCAGTACTTC	CSARRGTGGIYEQYF	TRBD1	many	TRBV20-1	TRBJ2-7
TGCAGTGCCGGGACTAGCGGGAGTCGTACGTACAATGAGCAGTTCTTC	CSAGTSGSRTYNEQFF	TRBD2	many	TRBV20-1	TRBJ2-1
TGTGCCAGCTCACCACTAGCGGGAGTTCAGCAACAAGAGACCCAGTACTTC	CASSPLAGVQQQETQYF	TRBD2	-	TRBV18	TRBJ2-5